This TCR beta chain is drawn from a study of siplizumab effects on memory and regulatory T cells. Findings and caveats of the study: No assignable naive or memory phenotype existed for roughly 75-97% of proliferating CD4+ or CD8+ clones. Proliferating Tregs from siplizumab cultures lacked functional confirmation of suppression. Alloreactive sequences that could be traced to unstimulated CD4+ memory cells showed a significant reduction under siplizumab. Tracing alloreactive clones into unstimulated subsets worked for only a minor fraction of them.

Libraries were prepared by immunoSEQ multiplex PCR; TCRdb keeps only in-frame clonotypes and omits some of them. The table includes 45,000 to 60,000 clones, roughly 90% detected once. On this clone itself: Its target is not known.

V was cut by 4 bases and J by 1 base, with 14 bases left in between. Germline lookup yields CDR1 SGHRS and CDR2 YFSETQ. The CDR3 contains 16 residues. Sequencing input: naive CD8+ T cells sorted from blood. The V call is TRBV5-1, the J call TRBJ2-2; TRBD2 might be the D (6 bases). The clonotype was recovered from a human donor in good health. CDR3 protein: CASSPWRDGNTGELFF. The CDR3 nucleotides read TGCGCCAGCAGCCCCTGGAGGGATGGGAACACCGGGGAGCTGTTTTTT.